These 22 T cell receptor beta chains originate from one sample sequenced in a study of blood T cell repertoires in COVID-19. The repertoire was sequenced with immunoSEQ multiplex PCR; TCRdb's copy has only in-frame clones and lacks some. This table holds 250,000 to 350,000 clones, more than 75% found once. Input material: PBMCs or T cells enriched from blood (not recorded which). The receptors come from a woman aged 55-70 years in a cohort exposed to, infected with or recovered from COVID-19 (not recorded which).

This clone has just a few counts. The genes are TRBV2 and TRBJ1-5, with 11 bases identical to TRBD1. From germline, CDR1 is SNHLY and CDR2 FYNNEI. The CDR3 is 18 amino acids. V lost 4 bases to trimming and J lost 2 bases; unmatched junction nucleotides: 10. The CDR3, as DNA: TGTGCCAGCAGTGCTAGGACAGGGGGCGCGAGGGGCAATCAGCCCCAGCATTTT. It is translated as CASSARTGGARGNQPQHF.

This chain connects TRBV5-1 to TRBJ1-1; 7 bases are a match to TRBD1. J gave up 1 base and V 6 bases, and 3 bases lay outside the gene matches. Germline V gene sequence: CDR1 SGHRS, CDR2 YFSETQ. CDR3 length: 13 amino acids. The CDR3 nucleotides are TGCGCCAGCACGACAGGGACGAACACTGAAGCTTTCTTT. Translated: CASTTGTNTEAFF.

The chain couples TRBV5-6 to TRBJ1-1; a weak D match, TRBD1 (5 bases). Germline CDR1 is SGHDT and CDR2 is YYEEEE. The CDR3 runs 15 residues. Trimming took off 7 bases at V and 0 bases at J, with 16 bases between the two ends. CDR3 coding DNA: TGTGCCAGCGGCAAGAAACAGGTGATGAACACTGAAGCTTTCTTT. This gives the protein CASGKKQVMNTEAFF.

The chain carries TRBV29-1 and TRBJ2-5; 8 bases are shared with TRBD2. The CDR3 is 14 residues long. Germline-derived CDR1 and CDR2 are SQVTM and ANQGSEA. Unmatched junction bases numbered 13, after V lost 8 bases and J lost 5 bases. CDR3 amino acids: CSIKGVSGDETQYF. The CDR3 nucleotides read TGCAGCATAAAAGGCGTTAGCGGGGATGAGACCCAGTACTTC.

This sequence joins TRBV5-1 and TRBJ1-1, with D tentatively TRBD1 (6 bases). This CDR3 is built from 16 residues. The V end lost 0 bases, the J end lost 3 bases, and 15 bases lay between the germline ends. Germline assignment: CDR1 SGHRS and CDR2 YFSETQ. CDR3 sequence (DNA): TGCGCCAGCAGCTTGGAGCGGGGGCGGAGGGACACTGAAGCTTTCTTT. It codes for CASSLERGRRDTEAFF.

This chain joins TRBV5-8 and TRBJ1-4, with 11 bases identical to TRBD1. With V trimmed by 4 bases and J by 3 bases, 11 bases remained unmatched. Germline V gene data show CDR1 as SGHTS and CDR2 as YDEGEE. The CDR3 covers 18 residues. The CDR3 sequence: CASSPGQGAGRSNEKLFF. For the CDR3, the DNA is TGTGCCAGCAGCCCCGGACAGGGGGCCGGGCGTTCTAATGAAAAACTGTTTTTT.

As to this clone: The junction does not match germline at one end; this may be a read error. The chain couples TRBV7-7 to TRBJ2-5; TRBD1 aligns across 10 bases. Germline CDR1 and CDR2: SSHAT and FNYEAQ (reference sequence). The CDR3 covers 15 residues. As DNA, the CDR3 is TGTGCTAGCAGGACTGGGACAGGGGCCGGGGAGACCCAGTACTTC. As protein: CASRTGTGAGETQYF.

This chain uses TRBV5-1 with TRBJ2-7, with D possibly being TRBD1 (6 bases). CDR3 length equals 16 residues. Trimming stripped 3 bases from V and 0 bases from J, with 16 bases between. Looked up from germline, CDR1 is SGHRS and CDR2 is YFSETQ. CDR3 sequence: CASSSTGFGFSYEQYF. In nucleotides, the CDR3 is TGCGCCAGCAGCTCGACAGGCTTTGGCTTCTCCTACGAGCAGTACTTC.

V usage is TRBV24-1 and J usage is TRBJ2-1; TRBD2 matches at 10 bases. V was pared by 1 base and J by 6 bases, with 14 bases of the junction left unmatched. The CDR3 consists of 19 residues. From germline, CDR1 is KGHDR and CDR2 SFDVKD. The CDR3 loop is CATSDFRNSGRMGSNEQFF. CDR3 DNA: TGTGCCACCAGTGATTTTCGGAATAGCGGGAGGATGGGTTCCAATGAGCAGTTCTTC.

The chain recombines TRBV4-1 with TRBJ2-2; 9 bases align to TRBD2. J lost 4 bases, V lost 3 bases, and 6 bases had no gene match. Germline CDR1 is MGHRA and CDR2 is YSYEKL. The CDR3 has 16 amino acids. For the CDR3, the DNA is TGCGCCAGCAGCCAGAAACTAGCGGGCCTCACCGGGGAGCTGTTTTTT. This translates into CASSQKLAGLTGELFF.

The rearrangement uses TRBV12-3 or TRBV12-4 and TRBJ2-1; D uncertain. CDR3 length: 12 amino acids. Trimming removed 1 base from V and 4 bases from J, with 2 bases in between. CDR3 in DNA: TGTGCCAGCAGTTTAGTATACAATGAGCAGTTCTTC. Encoded protein: CASSLVYNEQFF.

The chain uses TRBV6-4 and TRBJ2-1; 8 bases map to TRBD2. Germline assignment: CDR1 MRHNA and CDR2 SNTAGT. V was pared by 3 bases and J by 5 bases, with 6 bases of the junction left unmatched. The CDR3 consists of 15 residues. The CDR3, as DNA: TGTGCCAGCAGTGAAGGACTAGCTTCCCACAATGAGCAGTTCTTC. Protein sequence: CASSEGLASHNEQFF.

This chain links TRBV11-2 with TRBJ2-7, with a tentative D call TRBD2 (7 bases). The CDR3 is made up of 15 amino acids. V was cut by 5 bases and J by 2 bases, with 16 bases left in between. The germline CDR1 and CDR2 sequences are SGHAT and FQNNGV. The CDR3 protein is CASSVSGGAAYEQYF. The DNA for the CDR3 is TGTGCCAGCAGCGTTTCTGGGGGGGCAGCCTACGAGCAGTACTTC.

The rearrangement uses TRBV19 and TRBJ1-4; the match to TRBD1 covers 7 bases. Germline trimming cut 1 base from V and 5 bases from J; bases unmatched to any gene: 7. CDR1 LNHDA and CDR2 SQIVND come from the germline V gene (reference sequence). The CDR3 is made up of 16 amino acids. CDR3 in DNA: TGTGCCAGTAGTATAGTAGGGGGACAGAAGAATGAAAAACTGTTTTTT. This codes for CASSIVGGQKNEKLFF.

This rearrangement joins TRBV24-1 to TRBJ1-5; D gene unclear. The length of the CDR3 is 15 residues. V lost 6 bases, J lost 2 bases, and 13 bases lay in between. Germline-derived CDR1 and CDR2 are KGHDR and SFDVKD. CDR3 residues: CATSYSGPGNQPQHF. CDR3 DNA sequence: TGTGCCACCAGTTACAGCGGACCCGGCAATCAGCCCCAGCATTTT.

The J gene is TRBJ1-2, the V gene TRBV28, with 7 bases lining up with TRBD1. Germline values: CDR1 MDHEN, CDR2 SYDVKM. CDR3 length: 15 amino acids. J gave up 7 bases and V 6 bases, and 14 bases lay outside the gene matches. The CDR3 loop reads CASRSNRGGVSGYTF. CDR3 DNA sequence: TGTGCCAGCAGATCGAACAGGGGCGGCGTGTCTGGCTACACCTTC.

This sequence joins TRBV13 and TRBJ2-2; 12 bases line up with TRBD2. The CDR3 has 17 residues. With V trimmed by 5 bases and J by 0 bases, 4 bases remained unmatched. Germline V lookup: CDR1 PRHDT, CDR2 FYEKMQ (reference sequence). Here the CDR3 reads CASSPGLAGSNTGELFF. The CDR3 DNA reads TGTGCCAGCAGCCCTGGACTAGCGGGATCGAACACCGGGGAGCTGTTTTTT.

This chain connects TRBV28 to TRBJ2-1; 10 nucleotides line up with TRBD1. Germline V gives CDR1 MDHEN, CDR2 SYDVKM. This CDR3 is 17 amino acids long. The trim removed 6 bases at V and 6 bases at J, leaving 14 bases unmatched. The CDR3 loop reads CASRPPLGTGVRNEQFF. CDR3 DNA: TGTGCCAGCAGACCTCCACTCGGGACAGGGGTTCGCAATGAGCAGTTCTTC.

The rearrangement links TRBV24-1 to TRBJ1-5; the D is unclear. The germline V gene encodes CDR1 KGHDR and CDR2 SFDVKD. The CDR3 spans 14 residues. V lost 9 bases and J 2 bases, leaving 13 bases between the germline ends. This CDR3 reads CATAKAGGNQPQHF. The CDR3 DNA is TGTGCCACCGCGAAGGCCGGGGGCAATCAGCCCCAGCATTTT.

The V and J genes are TRBV9 and TRBJ2-7; perhaps TRBD1 as D (6 bases). Germline V gene sequence: CDR1 SGDLS, CDR2 YYNGEE. Trimming took 3 bases from V and 3 from J, leaving 13 bases between them. The CDR3 runs to 14 residues. DNA for the CDR3: TGTGCCAGCAGCGGCGGACAGCCACTCTACGAGCAGTACTTC. Translation gives CASSGGQPLYEQYF.

The sample holds one count of this clone. The same CDR3 arises from other DNA sequences in this sample as well. This chain links TRBV9 with TRBJ2-7; 9 bases match TRBD2. This CDR3 contains 14 residues. In germline, CDR1 is SGDLS, CDR2 YYNGEE. The V gene end was trimmed by 2 bases and the J gene end by 3 bases; junction bases not matched to a gene: 3. The CDR3 sequence: CASSVGSGSYEQYF. CDR3 DNA: TGTGCCAGCAGCGTCGGTAGCGGGAGCTACGAGCAGTACTTC.

The chain is built from TRBV30 and TRBJ2-7; 8 bases align to TRBD2. The CDR3 spans 13 residues. V shed 2 bases and J 7 bases; nucleotides not matched to a gene: 7. The germline CDR1 and CDR2 sequences are GTSNPN and SVGIG (reference sequence). CDR3 amino acids: CAWSTSGSGEQYF. CDR3 nucleotide sequence: TGTGCCTGGAGTACCAGCGGGAGTGGTGAGCAGTACTTC.